This T cell receptor beta chain was identified during a study of regulatory T cells in long-lasting Graves disease. General study findings and limits: The sample size was small, and this may have reduced accuracy.

According to the study, TCR beta libraries were built with iRepertoire HTBI primers and CDR3-region Arm-PCR. TCRdb processed the multiplex PCR reads anew with MiXCR; each CDR3 protein has one entry. The table records about 540,000 distinct CDR3 sequences, roughly 12% of them present only once. Time point: newly diagnosed GD, antithyroid drugs for less than 3 months. PBMCs provided the RNA from which the TCR library was made. V lost 1 base to trimming and J lost 11 bases, with 14 bases between them. CDR3 length equals 13 residues. CDR1 is SEHNR, CDR2 FQNEAQ, per germline (reference sequence). This clonotype was observed at least ten times. No antigen is known for it. This same sample was also part of a study on T cells in Graves' hyperthyroidism and ophthalmopathy.

The origin of this receptor is a man aged 25-45 years with Graves disease. The V and J genes are TRBV7-9 and TRBJ1-1, with a weak D call TRBD1 (5 bases). The sample in question was peripheral blood mononuclear cells (PBMCs), obtained at new diagnosis, from a patient treated with antithyroid drugs. For the CDR3, the DNA is TGTGCCAGCAGCTTAGAAGGGCGCCAGGGCGCTTTCTTT. This gives the protein CASSLEGRQGAFF.